Each of the 25 T cell receptor beta chains below was sequenced from the same sample in a study of T cell responses to AZD1222 COVID-19 vaccine. The repertoire was sequenced with immunoSEQ multiplex PCR; TCRdb's copy has only in-frame clones and lacks some. The profile shows roughly 86,000 clones, around 84% of them singletons. Source: peripheral blood, taken 28 days after the second AZD1222 dose. The receptors shown here come from an adult who received the AZD1222 COVID-19 vaccine.

The rearrangement uses TRBV19 and TRBJ2-7; 9 bases agree with TRBD1. CDR1 and CDR2 from the germline V gene are LNHDA and SQIVND (reference sequence). The V and J ends lost 3 bases and 2 bases, in that order; junction bases with no gene match: 5. CDR3 length: 15 residues. In DNA form, the CDR3 reads TGTGCCAGTAGTATTTCAGGACAGGGGACCTACGAGCAGTACTTC. This codes for CASSISGQGTYEQYF.

The chain employs TRBV5-1 and TRBJ2-7, with TRBD1 as a possible D gene (5 bases). Per the germline V gene, CDR1 is SGHRS and CDR2 is YFSETQ. This CDR3 is built from 13 residues. The V end was cut by 2 bases, the J end by 7 bases, with 13 bases between. CDR3 coding DNA: TGCGCCAGCAGCTTTGTGGGGCCGGCGGAGCAGTACTTC. This sequence encodes CASSFVGPAEQYF.

The J gene is TRBJ1-2, the V gene TRBV27; tentatively, D is TRBD1 (6 bases). Trimming took off 5 bases at V and 1 base at J, with 14 bases between the two ends. The length of the CDR3 is 15 residues. Germline V gives CDR1 MNHEY, CDR2 SMNVEV (reference sequence). The CDR3, as DNA: TGTGCCAGCAGTAGAATCGGGACACTTAACTATGGCTACACCTTC. This sequence encodes CASSRIGTLNYGYTF.

The chain joins TRBV7-9 to TRBJ2-5, with TRBD1 matching over 8 bases. The CDR3 has 17 amino acids. Germline V lookup: CDR1 SEHNR, CDR2 FQNEAQ (reference sequence). J lost 0 bases, V lost 6 bases, and 12 bases had no gene match. CDR3 nucleotides: TGTGCCAGCAGTGACAATGGACAGGGAATGTACCAAGAGACCCAGTACTTC. Translating it yields CASSDNGQGMYQETQYF.

The gene calls are TRBV13 and TRBJ2-3; TRBD2 aligns across 9 bases. In germline, CDR1 is PRHDT, CDR2 FYEKMQ (reference sequence). V lost 5 bases to trimming and J lost 0 bases; unmatched junction nucleotides: 12. CDR3 length equals 18 residues. CDR3 sequence reads: CASSPGGLAGLSTDTQYF. For the CDR3, the DNA is TGTGCCAGCAGCCCGGGGGGCCTAGCGGGACTTAGCACAGATACGCAGTATTTT.

V is TRBV9 and J is TRBJ2-5; no reliable D call. CDR1 and CDR2 (germline): SGDLS, YYNGEE. CDR3 length equals 12 residues. Trimming shortened V by 3 bases and J by 2 bases, and 5 bases separated the two germline ends. As DNA, the CDR3 is TGTGCCAGCAGCGGATTACAAGAGACCCAGTACTTC. Translation: CASSGLQETQYF.

The rearrangement uses TRBV6-2 or TRBV6-3 and TRBJ1-2, with D possibly matching TRBD1 (6 bases). The CDR3 totals 14 residues. The V gene lost 2 bases and the J gene lost 8 bases, with 15 bases spanning the gap. Germline V gene sequence: CDR1 MNHEY, CDR2 SVGEGT. The DNA for the CDR3 is TGTGCCAGCAGTTACCCCCAAGGGGGAGGAGGCTACACCTTC. Translation gives CASSYPQGGGGYTF.

This clone was recorded a few times. V is TRBV19 and J is TRBJ1-3, with D uncertain. The CDR3 has 15 residues. Germline lookup yields CDR1 LNHDA and CDR2 SQIVND (reference sequence). Trimming removed 3 bases from V and 0 bases from J, with 9 bases in between. CDR3 coding DNA: TGTGCCAGTAGTATGAGCTTCAGCTCTGGAAACACCATATATTTT. Translating gives CASSMSFSSGNTIYF.

This clone was detected a few times. The J gene is TRBJ2-5, the V gene TRBV7-3, with D uncertain. This CDR3 is built from 13 residues. With 1 base removed from V and 5 bases from J, the gap between germline ends came to 8 bases. Germline-derived CDR1 and CDR2 are SGHTA and FQGTGA. The CDR3 nucleotides are TGTGCCAGCAGCTTAAGCACTGAGGAGACCCAGTACTTC. Translated, it gives CASSLSTEETQYF.

The V gene is TRBV16, the J gene TRBJ1-5; D perhaps matches TRBD1 (5 bases). Trimming removed 2 bases from V and 5 bases from J, with 19 bases in between. The CDR3 is 17 residues long. CDR1 and CDR2 from the germline V gene are KGHSY and FQNENV. The CDR3 nucleotides read TGTGCCAGCAGCCAACCCTCAGGCAGGGTTGCAGATCAGCCCCAGCATTTT. This translates into CASSQPSGRVADQPQHF.

V usage is TRBV11-3 and J usage is TRBJ2-1; maybe TRBD2 (6 bases). V was shortened by 5 bases and J by 3 bases, with 20 bases between the two germline ends. Germline loops: CDR1 SGHNT, CDR2 YENEEA. The CDR3 loop spans 17 amino acids. CDR3 DNA: TGTGCCAGCAGCCCCAGCCCTGCGGGAAGCTACTACAATGAGCAGTTCTTC. Translation gives CASSPSPAGSYYNEQFF. The full variable domain, its missing parts supplied by reference TRBV11-3 and TRBJ2-1, is EAGVVQSPRYKIIEKKQPVAFWCNPISGHNTLYWYLQNLGQGPELLIRYENEEAVDDSQLPKDRFSAERLKGVDSTLKIQPAELGDSAVYLCASSPSPAGSYYNEQFFGPGTRLTVL.

This clone was observed a single time. The chain links TRBV21-1 to TRBJ2-1; the table assigns TRBD2, which was not confirmed against the DNA. TRBV21-1 is flagged as a pseudogene. This CDR3 is 15 amino acids long. This CDR3 is CASSGLAGAINEQFF. CDR3 in DNA: TGTGCCAGCAGCGGACTAGCGGGAGCTATTAATGAGCAGTTCTTC.

The chain carries TRBV4-1 and TRBJ2-7; 7 bases line up with TRBD1. Trimming at V came to 0 bases and at J to 3 bases, leaving 5 bases not matched to a gene. The CDR3 is made up of 15 amino acids. Germline values: CDR1 MGHRA, CDR2 YSYEKL. CDR3 bases: TGCGCCAGCAGCCAAGAAGGGACAGCCATCTACGAGCAGTACTTC. This translates into CASSQEGTAIYEQYF.

J is TRBJ1-6 and V is TRBV15; TRBD1 might be the D (6 bases). Between the trimmed V and J ends, which lost 5 bases and 7 bases, there was a span of 12 bases. This CDR3 contains 14 residues. From germline, CDR1 is LNHNV and CDR2 YYDKDF (reference sequence). This chain's CDR3 is CATSHGQRNSPLHF. The CDR3 nucleotides read TGTGCCACCAGCCACGGACAGAGAAATTCACCCCTCCACTTT.

This clone has more than one count but fewer than ten. Here the CDR3 DNA reads TGTGCCAGCAGCTTAGTCCCCGGAGGGACCCAGTACTTC. Translation gives CASSLVPGGTQYF. The chain has TRBV7-2 and TRBJ2-5; a possible D gene is TRBD2 (5 bases). Germline values: CDR1 SGHTA, CDR2 FQGNSA. The CDR3 covers 13 residues. Between the trimmed V and J ends, which lost 1 base and 7 bases, there was a span of 10 bases. Together with reference TRBV7-2 and TRBJ2-5, the CDR3 gives the full variable domain: GAGVSQSPSNKVTEKGKDVELRCDPISGHTALYWYRQSLGQGLEFLIYFQGNSAPDKSGLPSDRFSAERTGGSVSTLTIQRTQQEDSAVYLCASSLVPGGTQYFGPGTRLLVL.

The gene calls are TRBV4-1 and TRBJ2-7; D may be TRBD2 (5 bases). CDR1 is MGHRA and CDR2 is YSYEKL in the germline V gene. The CDR3 is 17 amino acids. Deletions cut 0 bases from V and 0 bases from J, with 15 bases between. CDR3 sequence: CASSQDSGGGSSYEQYF. CDR3 bases: TGCGCCAGCAGCCAAGATTCGGGCGGAGGCAGCTCCTACGAGCAGTACTTC.

The count of this clone is one. This chain uses TRBV5-5 with TRBJ1-2, with D possibly being TRBD1 (5 bases). CDR3 length: 13 amino acids. Germline values: CDR1 SGHKS, CDR2 YYEKEE (reference sequence). The germline V and J ends were trimmed by 6 bases and 4 bases, with 13 bases remaining between them. This chain's CDR3 is CASIADMPYGYTF. CDR3 DNA sequence: TGTGCCAGCATCGCGGACATGCCCTATGGCTACACCTTC.

The chain couples TRBV5-4 to TRBJ2-3, with a weak D call TRBD2 (6 bases). The CDR3 extends over 18 amino acids. Germline values: CDR1 SGHNT, CDR2 YYREEE (reference sequence). V dropped 1 base and J dropped 1 base, with 19 bases sitting between them. Here the CDR3 DNA reads TGTGCCAGCAGCTTGATGGGGGGACGAAGAACTCGCACAGATACGCAGTATTTT. The encoded protein is CASSLMGGRRTRTDTQYF.

This clone was recorded once. The genes are TRBV12-3 or TRBV12-4 and TRBJ1-1, with D perhaps TRBD1 (5 bases). V was shortened by 3 bases and J by 6 bases, with 11 bases between the two germline ends. This CDR3 comprises 13 residues. The DNA of the CDR3 is TGTGCCAGCAGTTTGACAGAGACATCTGAAGCTTTCTTT. Protein: CASSLTETSEAFF.

The chain uses TRBV3-1 (or the pseudogene TRBV3-2) and TRBJ2-7; D may be TRBD1 or TRBD2 (5 bases each). V was pared by 4 bases and J by 2 bases, with 27 bases between. CDR3 length: 19 amino acids. Germline V gene lookup returns CDR1 LGHDT and CDR2 YNNKEL (reference sequence). The CDR3 is CASSPTYSVTGLLAYEQYF. The CDR3, as DNA: TGTGCCAGCAGCCCTACCTATAGCGTCACAGGTCTCTTGGCCTACGAGCAGTACTTC.

The chain combines TRBV6-6 with TRBJ1-1, with D possibly matching TRBD1 (6 bases). Looked up from germline, CDR1 is MNHNY and CDR2 is SVGAGI (reference sequence). CDR3 length: 14 amino acids. V was clipped by 2 bases and J by 3 bases, with 10 bases between them. CDR3 sequence reads: CASSYNRDYTEAFF. CDR3 DNA sequence: TGTGCCAGCAGTTACAACAGGGATTACACTGAAGCTTTCTTT.

The chain joins TRBV7-8 to TRBJ1-4; D unresolved. Germline CDR1 and CDR2: SGHVS and FQNEAQ. The CDR3 covers 16 residues. Trimming left V 3 bases short and J 3 bases short, with 14 bases between. The CDR3 nucleotides are TGTGCCAGCAGCTTCACCCGAGTTGTGTCTAATGAAAAACTGTTTTTT. Translating gives CASSFTRVVSNEKLFF. The full variable domain, with the rest looked up from reference TRBV7-8 and TRBJ1-4, is GAGVSQSPRYKVAKRGQDVALRCDPISGHVSLFWYQQALGQGPEFLTYFQNEAQLDKSGLPSDRFFAERPEGSVSTLKIQRTQQEDSAVYLCASSFTRVVSNEKLFFGSGTQLSVL.

V is TRBV7-3 and J is TRBJ1-1; D is possibly TRBD1 (6 bases). Germline values: CDR1 SGHTA, CDR2 FQGTGA. This CDR3 contains 13 residues. Trimming shortened V by 5 bases and J by 0 bases, and 7 bases separated the two germline ends. As DNA, the CDR3 is TGTGCCAGCAGCCGGGGGCTGAACACTGAAGCTTTCTTT. It codes for CASSRGLNTEAFF. Combining the CDR3 with reference TRBV7-3 and TRBJ1-1 gives the whole variable domain GAGVSQTPSNKVTEKGKYVELRCDPISGHTALYWYRQSLGQGPEFLIYFQGTGAADDSGLPNDRFFAVRPEGSVSTLKIQRTERGDSAVYLCASSRGLNTEAFFGQGTRLTVV.

The chain recombines TRBV6-1 with TRBJ1-6; D ambiguous. This CDR3 comprises 17 residues. V lost 3 bases and J lost 0, with 12 bases in between. Germline CDR1 is MNHNS and CDR2 is SASEGT. This CDR3 is CASSDLPIGSYNSPLHF. For the CDR3, the DNA is TGTGCCAGCAGTGACCTCCCAATAGGCTCCTATAATTCACCCCTCCACTTT.

The chain has TRBV7-8 and TRBJ2-2; 13 positions agree with TRBD2. V gave up 5 bases and J gave up 6 bases; unmatched junction bases: 6. The CDR3 is 16 amino acids. Per the germline V gene, CDR1 is SGHVS and CDR2 is FQNEAQ. The CDR3 spells CASSGGTSGMAGELFF. CDR3 nucleotide sequence: TGTGCCAGCAGCGGAGGGACTAGCGGGATGGCCGGGGAGCTGTTTTTT. Based on the CDR3 plus reference TRBV7-8 and TRBJ2-2, the full variable domain is GAGVSQSPRYKVAKRGQDVALRCDPISGHVSLFWYQQALGQGPEFLTYFQNEAQLDKSGLPSDRFFAERPEGSVSTLKIQRTQQEDSAVYLCASSGGTSGMAGELFFGEGSRLTVL.